The 20 T cell receptor beta chains given below trace back to one sample, sequenced in a study of T cells in Graves' hyperthyroidism and ophthalmopathy. Authors of the study amplified TCR beta CDR3 regions from RNA transcripts. Researchers ran a first-round RT-PCR on the TCR CDR3 using the HTBI primer set. TCRdb itself ran the multiplex PCR reads through MiXCR, one entry per CDR3 protein. In the table there are about 640,000 distinct CDR3 sequences, around 21% of which are singletons. Sequenced: blood. The origin of the receptors is a man aged 25-40 years with Graves' ophthalmopathy.

V gene TRBV20-1 combines with J gene TRBJ2-5, with 7 positions matching TRBD2. The CDR3 covers 11 residues. After removal of 5 bases from V and 9 bases from J, the junction contained 6 bases not matched to a gene. Per the germline V gene, CDR1 is DFQATT and CDR2 is SNEGSKA (reference sequence). The CDR3 nucleotides are TGCAGTGCTGTTGGGGGGGTGGCCCAGTACTTC. It encodes CSAVGGVAQYF.

The rearrangement links TRBV5-1 to TRBJ2-3, with D perhaps being TRBD1 or TRBD2 (5 bases each). Germline values: CDR1 SGHRS, CDR2 YFSETQ. The length of the CDR3 is 14 residues. Trimming took off 4 bases at V and 5 bases at J, with 14 bases between the two ends. The CDR3 coding sequence is TGCGCCAGCAGCGGGGGTGGATTTGGAGATACGCAGTATTTT. This gives the protein CASSGGGFGDTQYF.

This clonotype appeared many times. CDR3 amino acids: CASSIDRGSGQPQHF. CDR3 in DNA: TGCGCCAGCAGCATCGACAGGGGCAGCGGGCAGCCCCAGCATTTT. The J gene is TRBJ1-5, the V gene TRBV5-1, with TRBD1 matching over 8 bases. There are 15 residues in the CDR3. V was clipped by 4 bases and J by 7 bases; unmatched bases: 10. The germline V gene has CDR1 SGHRS and CDR2 YFSETQ.

This clonotype was seen repeatedly, ten times or more. V is TRBV7-8 and J is TRBJ1-4, with D unresolved. Germline V gives CDR1 SGHVS, CDR2 FQNEAQ. V lost 1 base, J lost 0 bases, and 9 bases lay in between. This CDR3 has 16 residues. The CDR3 loop reads CASSLGAGTTNEKLFF. In DNA, the CDR3 is TGTGCCAGCAGCTTAGGGGCCGGGACAACTAATGAAAAACTGTTTTTT.

Many counts were recorded for this clonotype. The chain couples TRBV2 to TRBJ2-7, with 7 positions matching TRBD2. Per germline, CDR1 SNHLY and CDR2 FYNNEI. The ends lost 4 bases at V and 2 bases at J; junction bases unmatched: 5. The CDR3 runs to 14 residues. CDR3 region: CASSVLAATYEQYF. CDR3 sequence (DNA): TGTGCCAGCAGTGTTCTAGCGGCAACCTACGAGCAGTACTTC.

This clonotype was detected a few times. This sequence joins TRBV5-1 and TRBJ2-3, with D perhaps TRBD2 (6 bases). This CDR3 has 15 residues. Germline V CDR1 and CDR2: SGHRS, YFSETQ. V was trimmed by 1 base and J by 2 bases, leaving 11 bases between them. For the CDR3, the DNA is TGCGCCAGCAGCTTGTCGGGAGACCCCACAGATACGCAGTATTTT. This translates into CASSLSGDPTDTQYF.

This clonotype was seen a single time. This could be a read error, since a much larger clone is one nucleotide away. This rearrangement joins TRBV11-2 to TRBJ1-1, with 7 nucleotides matching TRBD1. Trimming took 8 bases from V and 11 from J; bases not matched to a gene: 14. The CDR3 is 13 amino acids. CDR1 and CDR2 (germline): SGHAT, FQNNGV. CDR3 coding DNA: TGTGCCAGCGGCTATTCGGGACAGAGAGACGCTTTCTTT. Translating gives CASGYSGQRDAFF. The full variable domain, completed using reference TRBV11-2 and TRBJ1-1, is EAGVAQSPRYKIIEKRQSVAFWCNPISGHATLYWYQQILGQGPKLLIQFQNNGVVDDSQLPKDRFSAERLKGVDSTLKIQPAKLEDSAVYLCASGYSGQRDAFFGQGTRLTVV.

This clonotype was picked up a small number of times. The gene calls are TRBV28 and TRBJ2-4; 8 bases match TRBD1. CDR1 and CDR2 from the germline V gene are MDHEN and SYDVKM. Unmatched junction bases numbered 18, after V lost 5 bases and J lost 0 bases. This CDR3 contains 20 residues. CDR3 protein: CASSQISGGWRELAKNIQYF. The CDR3 nucleotides read TGTGCCAGCAGTCAAATTTCAGGGGGCTGGCGTGAGCTAGCCAAAAACATTCAGTACTTC.

This clonotype has a count of ten or more. The rearrangement uses TRBV30 and TRBJ1-2; 9 bases map to TRBD1. The germline V gene has CDR1 GTSNPN and CDR2 SVGIG (reference sequence). Germline trimming cut 5 bases from V and 4 bases from J; bases unmatched to any gene: 2. This CDR3 contains 12 residues. CDR3 residues: CAWGQGTYGYTF. The DNA of the CDR3 is TGTGCCTGGGGACAGGGGACCTATGGCTACACCTTC.

The gene calls are TRBV5-5 and TRBJ2-3, with 8 nucleotides matching TRBD1. The germline V gene has CDR1 SGHKS and CDR2 YYEKEE (reference sequence). Trimming at V came to 4 bases and at J to 0 bases, leaving 7 bases not matched to a gene. The CDR3 length is 16 residues. The CDR3 bases are TGTGCCAGCAGCCGCCCAGGGGGCTCTAGCACAGATACGCAGTATTTT. Translated: CASSRPGGSSTDTQYF.

The gene calls are TRBV9 and TRBJ2-7; 10 nucleotides agree with TRBD2. V trimming: 3 bases; J trimming: 3 bases; junction bases outside the gene matches: 3. This CDR3 is 14 amino acids long. Germline loops: CDR1 SGDLS, CDR2 YYNGEE. CDR3 sequence: CASSASGRGYEQYF. The CDR3 nucleotides are TGTGCCAGCAGCGCTAGCGGGAGAGGCTACGAGCAGTACTTC.

This clonotype was picked up many times. The chain links TRBV3-1 to TRBJ2-7; D unresolved. The V gene lost 2 bases and the J gene lost 6 bases, with 8 bases spanning the gap. The CDR3 consists of 12 residues. Germline V CDR1 and CDR2: LGHDT, YNNKEL (reference sequence). CDR3 sequence reads: CASSQKGFEQYF. CDR3 coding DNA: TGTGCCAGCAGCCAAAAGGGATTCGAGCAGTACTTC.

The rearrangement joins TRBV25-1 to TRBJ2-5, with 11 bases fitting TRBD2. The V segment lost 8 bases and the J segment 3 bases; nucleotides outside the gene matches: 8. Germline assignment: CDR1 MGHDK and CDR2 SYGVNS. This CDR3 has 15 residues. CDR3 sequence reads: CASLHSGRAKETQYF. CDR3 in DNA: TGTGCCAGCCTGCATAGCGGGAGGGCCAAAGAGACCCAGTACTTC.

Ten or more counts support this clonotype. This chain connects TRBV27 to TRBJ1-2; D is perhaps TRBD1 (5 bases). This CDR3 is built from 14 residues. Germline V gene lookup returns CDR1 MNHEY and CDR2 SMNVEV (reference sequence). Between the trimmed V and J ends, which lost 5 bases and 4 bases, there was a span of 14 bases. CDR3 amino acids: CASSRRDGGYGYTF. DNA for the CDR3: TGTGCCAGCAGTCGAAGGGACGGTGGCTATGGCTACACCTTC.

This clonotype came up many times. V and J are TRBV2 and TRBJ2-2, with 9 bases lining up with TRBD1. Germline trimming cut 7 bases from V and 5 bases from J; bases unmatched to any gene: 5. CDR1 is SNHLY and CDR2 is FYNNEI in the germline V gene. This CDR3 is built from 14 residues. The CDR3, as DNA: TGTGCCAGCAATGGGACAGGGCCAACCGGGGAGCTGTTTTTT. Translated: CASNGTGPTGELFF.

The rearrangement links TRBV5-1 to TRBJ1-6; tentative D call: TRBD1 (5 bases). Germline assignment: CDR1 SGHRS and CDR2 YFSETQ. The CDR3 contains 16 residues. V lost 0 bases to trimming and J lost 1 base, with 8 bases between them. CDR3 nucleotides: TGCGCCAGCAGCTTGGAGGGGTCATCCTATAATTCACCCCTCCACTTT. Amino acid sequence: CASSLEGSSYNSPLHF. The full variable domain, with the rest looked up from reference TRBV5-1 and TRBJ1-6, is KAGVTQTPRYLIKTRGQQVTLSCSPISGHRSVSWYQQTPGQGLQFLFEYFSETQRNKGNFPGRFSGRQFSNSRSEMNVSTLELGDSALYLCASSLEGSSYNSPLHFGNGTRLTVT.

The chain carries TRBV30 and TRBJ1-6, with unresolved D. V dropped 0 bases and J dropped 7 bases, with 13 bases sitting between them. CDR1 and CDR2 (germline): GTSNPN, SVGIG (reference sequence). This CDR3 is 15 amino acids long. CDR3 residues: CAWSVTGYGNSPLHF. DNA of the CDR3: TGTGCCTGGAGTGTTACGGGGTATGGAAATTCACCCCTCCACTTT.

The table lists this clonotype with many counts. The gene calls are TRBV6-2 or TRBV6-3 and TRBJ2-6; the match to TRBD1 covers 8 bases. Germline V lookup: CDR1 MNHEY, CDR2 SVGEGT. CDR3 length: 16 residues. V was pared by 4 bases and J by 1 base, with 3 bases of the junction left unmatched. CDR3 in amino acids: CASSSGGASGANVLTF. CDR3 DNA sequence: TGTGCCAGCAGTTCAGGGGGCGCTTCTGGGGCCAACGTCCTGACTTTC.

Worth noting for this clonotype: Just one base apart from a much larger clone, this may be a read error. The chain combines TRBV9 with TRBJ2-1; D gene ambiguous. Germline values: CDR1 SGDLS, CDR2 YYNGEE. The ends were cut back, 4 bases at V and 5 bases at J, with 10 bases in the middle. The CDR3 contains 13 residues. CDR3 sequence reads: CASSPDGDNEQFF. CDR3 nucleotides: TGTGCCAGCAGCCCGGACGGAGACAATGAGCAGTTCTTC.

CDR3 region: CASSVYRYQPQHF. As DNA, the CDR3 is TGCGCCAGCAGCGTATACAGGTATCAGCCCCAGCATTTT. The rearrangement joins TRBV4-3 to TRBJ1-5; D perhaps matches TRBD1 (5 bases). Germline CDR1 LGHNA, CDR2 YSLEER. V gave up 5 bases and J gave up 5 bases, with 10 bases separating them. The CDR3 runs to 13 residues.